The clone carrying this TCR beta chain was seen a few times. Its antigen is not known. The CDR3 has 12 residues. Trimming removed 6 bases from V and 6 bases from J, with 15 bases in between. Germline V gene sequence: CDR1 SQVTM, CDR2 ANQGSEA. A single record per CDR3 protein comes from TCRdb applying MiXCR to the 5' RACE reads. The sample yields about 430,000 distinct CDR3 sequences, more than 20% seen once. The data were obtained in a study of T-cell memory formation after mild COVID-19. Study-wide background: The two donors had largely donor-specific TCR clusters.

Whole-study findings and limits: Day 15 to 85 contracting clones showed balanced CD4/CD8; later expanders leaned CD4+. Among contracting clones, CD4+ were mainly CM/EM and CD8+ enriched in EMRA. Pre-infection memory carried some responding clones, suggesting that cross-reactive memory joined.

The source of this sequence is an adult woman who had mild COVID-19 (a few samples of this study predate the infection). Cell type and time point are not known. The V gene is TRBV29-1, the J gene TRBJ2-7; no definite D call. The sequenced material came from PBMCs or a T cell subset sorted from them (not recorded which). CDR3 sequence: CSVPLSPGEQYF. CDR3 DNA sequence: TGCAGCGTCCCGTTGTCTCCGGGCGAGCAGTACTTC.